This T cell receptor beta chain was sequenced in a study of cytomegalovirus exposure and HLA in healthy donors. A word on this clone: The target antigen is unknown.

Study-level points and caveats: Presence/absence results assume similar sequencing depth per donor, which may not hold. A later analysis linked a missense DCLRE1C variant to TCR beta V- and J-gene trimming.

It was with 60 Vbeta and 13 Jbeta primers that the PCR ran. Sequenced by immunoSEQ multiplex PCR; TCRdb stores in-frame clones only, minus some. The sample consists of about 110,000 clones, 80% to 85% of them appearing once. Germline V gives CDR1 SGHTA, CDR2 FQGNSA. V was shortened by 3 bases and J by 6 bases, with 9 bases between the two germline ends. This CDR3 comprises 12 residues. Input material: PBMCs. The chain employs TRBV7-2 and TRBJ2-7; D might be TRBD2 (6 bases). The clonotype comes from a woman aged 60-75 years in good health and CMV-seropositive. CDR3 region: CASSLTRGEQYF. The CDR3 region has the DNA TGTGCCAGCAGCTTGACTAGGGGCGAGCAGTACTTC.